One sample yielded the 19 T cell receptor beta chains listed below, sequenced in a study of T cell changes during pregnancy in multiple sclerosis. This table comes from immunoSEQ multiplex PCR, and its TCRdb copy is limited to in-frame clones, with some not included. The sample contains just under 65,000 clones, around 91% of which appear only once. Sample: peripheral blood, taken after pregnancy. Receptor source: a female donor in good health, enrolled as a control in a pregnancy study.

CDR3 region: CASSQGLKDRVTEAFF. The CDR3 DNA is TGCGCCAGCAGCCAAGGCCTGAAAGACAGGGTAACTGAAGCTTTCTTT. The chain combines TRBV4-3 with TRBJ1-1, with 7 bases fitting TRBD1. V trimming: 1 base; J trimming: 5 bases; junction bases outside the gene matches: 10. CDR3 length: 16 residues. CDR1 is LGHNA, CDR2 YSLEER, per germline.

This chain uses TRBV5-1 with TRBJ2-3; TRBD1 agrees at 9 bases. The CDR3 totals 16 residues. The V gene end was trimmed by 3 bases and the J gene end by 1 base; junction bases not matched to a gene: 6. The germline V gene encodes CDR1 SGHRS and CDR2 YFSETQ. DNA for the CDR3: TGCGCCAGCAGCTCCGGACAGGGGATTGGCACAGATACGCAGTATTTT. Its translation is CASSSGQGIGTDTQYF.

The rearrangement joins TRBV9 to TRBJ1-2, with TRBD1 matching 8 bases. Germline CDR1 reads SGDLS; CDR2 reads YYNGEE. J gave up 0 bases and V 3 bases, and 7 bases lay outside the gene matches. The CDR3 covers 16 residues. The CDR3 sequence: CASSADRGSTNYGYTF. Here the CDR3 DNA reads TGTGCCAGCAGCGCCGACAGGGGCAGTACTAACTATGGCTACACCTTC.

The chain uses TRBV11-3 and TRBJ2-2, with 8 bases identical to TRBD2. CDR1 and CDR2 from the germline V gene are SGHNT and YENEEA. V lost 0 bases to trimming and J lost 0 bases; unmatched junction nucleotides: 9. This CDR3 comprises 19 residues. The CDR3 region is CASSLDPSRGGTNTGELFF. DNA for the CDR3: TGTGCCAGCAGCTTAGACCCAAGCCGGGGGGGGACGAACACCGGGGAGCTGTTTTTT.

The chain links TRBV7-2 to TRBJ1-1, with D possibly being TRBD1 (5 bases). The CDR3 runs 12 residues. The V gene lost 1 base and the J gene lost 5 bases, with 5 bases spanning the gap. Germline V gene sequence: CDR1 SGHTA, CDR2 FQGNSA. CDR3 bases: TGTGCCAGCAGCTTAGGGACAACTGAAGCTTTCTTT. The encoded protein is CASSLGTTEAFF.

This chain uses TRBV18 with TRBJ1-1; no reliable D call. The CDR3 is 15 residues long. V was pared by 0 bases and J by 5 bases, with 13 bases between. Germline lookup yields CDR1 KGHSH and CDR2 LQKENI. In DNA form, the CDR3 reads TGTGCCAGCTCACCACCGGTCGGAGGTCAGACTGAAGCTTTCTTT. Translation gives CASSPPVGGQTEAFF.

The CDR3 region has the DNA TGTGCCAGCAGCCCGACCCACCGACTAGCGGGGGGAATCTACAATGAGCAGTTCTTC. Its translation is CASSPTHRLAGGIYNEQFF. The chain combines TRBV14 with TRBJ2-1; 13 bases line up with TRBD2. This CDR3 has 19 amino acids. Germline CDR1 SGHDN, CDR2 FVKESK. Losses at the gene ends were 4 bases for V and 3 bases for J; bases not matched to a gene: 12.

This chain connects TRBV7-6 to TRBJ1-3, with D hard to call. Germline assignment: CDR1 SGHVS and CDR2 FNYEAQ. This CDR3 has 17 residues. Trimming pared 0 bases from V and 2 bases from J, leaving 14 bases between. CDR3 bases: TGTGCCAGCAGCTTAGCGCAGAGAGGGCTTACTGGAAACACCATATATTTT. Encoded protein: CASSLAQRGLTGNTIYF.

The J gene is TRBJ1-5, the V gene TRBV18, with TRBD1 identical over 7 bases. This CDR3 has 14 residues. CDR1 KGHSH and CDR2 LQKENI come from the germline V gene. J was trimmed by 5 bases and V by 4 bases; bases with no gene match: 5. The CDR3 DNA follows: TGTGCCAGCTCACGAGGGACAGCTTATCAGCCCCAGCATTTT. It specifies CASSRGTAYQPQHF.

The chain is built from TRBV5-1 and TRBJ2-7; 8 nucleotides align to TRBD2. The CDR3 loop spans 14 amino acids. Unmatched junction bases numbered 1, after V lost 2 bases and J lost 0 bases. In germline, CDR1 is SGHRS, CDR2 YFSETQ. The CDR3 is CASSFRGGSYEQYF. CDR3 sequence (DNA): TGCGCCAGCAGCTTTCGGGGGGGCTCCTACGAGCAGTACTTC.

The J gene is TRBJ1-2, the V gene TRBV11-3, with TRBD1 identical over 8 bases. The germline V gene has CDR1 SGHNT and CDR2 YENEEA. This CDR3 has 13 amino acids. The junction had 4 bases not matched to a gene; V was cut back by 8 bases and J by 2 bases. The CDR3 spells CASSRGPNYGYTF. CDR3 nucleotides: TGTGCCAGCTCCAGGGGGCCGAACTATGGCTACACCTTC.

The chain uses TRBV5-1 and TRBJ2-7, with D maybe TRBD2 (6 bases). V lost 0 bases and J lost 6, with 19 bases in between. This CDR3 has 16 residues. Germline V gene lookup returns CDR1 SGHRS and CDR2 YFSETQ. The CDR3 DNA follows: TGCGCCAGCAGCTTGGCCGGGACTTCTCAGGCTAGCGAGCAGTACTTC. Protein product: CASSLAGTSQASEQYF.

V is TRBV6-1 and J is TRBJ1-3; D not certain. CDR3 size: 17 residues. The germline gives CDR1 MNHNS, CDR2 SASEGT. V was pared by 4 bases and J by 4 bases, with 20 bases between. CDR3 amino acids: CASSVTNYYTQGNTIYF. CDR3 in DNA: TGTGCCAGCAGTGTGACTAACTACTACACCCAGGGAAACACCATATATTTT.

The genes are TRBV6-4 and TRBJ1-5, with 8 bases fitting TRBD1. The CDR3 runs 14 residues. Trimming removed 7 bases from V and 2 bases from J; junction bases left unmatched: 4. From germline, CDR1 is MRHNA and CDR2 SNTAGT. Here the CDR3 reads CASKPGQGNQPQHF. Here the CDR3 DNA reads TGTGCCAGCAAGCCGGGACAGGGCAATCAGCCCCAGCATTTT.

This chain uses TRBV7-6 with TRBJ1-2; 9 bases are a match to TRBD1. V shed 5 bases and J 8 bases; nucleotides not matched to a gene: 12. CDR3 length equals 15 residues. Germline lookup yields CDR1 SGHVS and CDR2 FNYEAQ. CDR3 sequence: CASSLRGQGLGGYTF. The CDR3 region has the DNA TGTGCCAGCAGCCTCCGTGGACAGGGGCTGGGGGGCTACACCTTC.

The chain combines TRBV5-4 with TRBJ2-1; possible D gene TRBD1, 6 bases. Germline CDR1 reads SGHNT; CDR2 reads YYREEE (reference sequence). The CDR3 loop spans 16 amino acids. Trimming cost V 0 bases and J 0 bases, with 10 bases left between them. Here the CDR3 DNA reads TGTGCCAGCAGCTTGGATTTACAGGGCTCCTACAATGAGCAGTTCTTC. Translation gives CASSLDLQGSYNEQFF.

In the case of this clone: Other nucleotide sequences from this sample produce the same CDR3. The chain carries TRBV6-5 and TRBJ1-2; 9 nucleotides align to TRBD1. With V trimmed by 6 bases and J by 5 bases, 7 bases remained unmatched. Germline loops: CDR1 MNHEY, CDR2 SVGAGI. The CDR3 spans 14 residues. The CDR3 sequence: CASSLQDRGYGYTF. The CDR3 nucleotides read TGTGCCAGCAGCTTACAAGACAGGGGGTATGGCTACACCTTC.

This rearrangement joins TRBV19 to TRBJ1-2, with 9 bases identical to TRBD1. The CDR3 extends over 15 amino acids. Germline V gives CDR1 LNHDA, CDR2 SQIVND (reference sequence). Trimming removed 3 bases from V and 8 bases from J; junction bases left unmatched: 10. CDR3 loop: CASSIEQGALYGYTF. For the CDR3, the DNA is TGTGCCAGTAGTATTGAACAGGGGGCTCTCTACGGCTACACCTTC.

V usage is TRBV9 and J usage is TRBJ1-1, with D possibly being TRBD1 (5 bases). V dropped 0 bases and J dropped 3 bases, with 12 bases sitting between them. The CDR3 is 15 amino acids. Germline lookup yields CDR1 SGDLS and CDR2 YYNGEE. As DNA, the CDR3 is TGTGCCAGCAGCGTAGTAGCAGGGTCGGACACTGAAGCTTTCTTT. It translates to CASSVVAGSDTEAFF.